A single TCR beta chain is shown here with its context. V lost 0 bases to trimming and J lost 7 bases, with 16 bases between them. The germline gives CDR1 KGHSH, CDR2 LQKENI. The CDR3 totals 16 residues. This specimen comes from a study of OX40 agonist ivuxolimab in advanced cancers. Only in-frame clones appear in the TCRdb table, and some are missing; sequencing was by immunoSEQ multiplex PCR. Of 87,000 or so clones in the sample, 70% to 90% were seen once. This material consisted of CD4+ or CD8+ T cells sorted from blood, taken in a trial of the OX40 agonist ivuxolimab. This TCR derives from an adult with an advanced solid tumor such as melanoma, head and neck, liver or kidney cancer. The chain uses TRBV18 and TRBJ1-5; no clear D gene. This CDR3 is CASSPPYKGIRQPQHF. For the CDR3, the DNA is TGTGCCAGCTCACCACCGTATAAAGGGATCAGGCAGCCCCAGCATTTT.